Listed here are 5 T cell receptor beta chains from one sample, sequenced in a study of blood T cell repertoires in COVID-19 (TCRdb year 2020). The library was prepared using the immunoSEQ multiplex PCR assay. TCRdb took over this immuneACCESS table, retaining in-frame rearrangements with V and J assigned. Such tables are incomplete; in checked studies, under half of the missing clones stem from an unresolved V gene, and the remainder is unexplained. A total of over 200,000 clones appear in this sample, over 75% of them only once. In total, the top ten clones hold 1.5% to 2% of the sample. The specimen sequenced was peripheral blood. These receptors all come from a man aged 35-49 years with active or convalescent COVID-19.

J is TRBJ1-1 and V is TRBV28; TRBD1 might be the D (6 bases). Between the trimmed V and J ends, which lost 1 base and 6 bases, there was a span of 12 bases. The CDR3 totals 14 residues. The germline V gene encodes CDR1 MDHEN and CDR2 SYDVKM. CDR3 coding DNA: TGTGCCAGCAGTTTATCCGGCAGGGGCGCTGAAGCTTTCTTT. Its translation: CASSLSGRGAEAFF.

V is TRBV5-1 and J is TRBJ2-7, with a weak D call TRBD1 (6 bases). The ends were cut back, 4 bases at V and 7 bases at J, with 18 bases in the middle. The CDR3 covers 14 residues. Per the germline V gene, CDR1 is SGHRS and CDR2 is YFSETQ. The CDR3 sequence is CASSPDPTQGEQYF. The CDR3 coding sequence is TGCGCCAGCAGCCCAGACCCGACCCAGGGGGAGCAGTACTTC. The variable domain in full, completed from reference TRBV5-1 and TRBJ2-7, reads KAGVTQTPRYLIKTRGQQVTLSCSPISGHRSVSWYQQTPGQGLQFLFEYFSETQRNKGNFPGRFSGRQFSNSRSEMNVSTLELGDSALYLCASSPDPTQGEQYFGPGTRLTVT.

The chain carries TRBV19 and TRBJ2-3; a weak D match, TRBD2 (5 bases). CDR1 LNHDA and CDR2 SQIVND come from the germline V gene (reference sequence). The CDR3 covers 15 residues. Trimming cost V 5 bases and J 1 base, with 13 bases left between them. The CDR3 nucleotides read TGTGCCAGTAGTTCCGGACTCCTCCGCACAGATACGCAGTATTTT. As protein: CASSSGLLRTDTQYF.

As regards this clone: Other DNA sequences in this specimen translate into the identical CDR3. The V gene is TRBV2, the J gene TRBJ1-1; 10 bases agree with TRBD1. J was trimmed by 1 base and V by 6 bases; bases with no gene match: 23. Germline lookup yields CDR1 SNHLY and CDR2 FYNNEI. The CDR3 is 21 residues long. In DNA form, the CDR3 reads TGTGCCAGCAGGCTTGTTCAACTGGGACAGGGGCCGTTCCCGGGGAACACTGAAGCTTTCTTT. Translating gives CASRLVQLGQGPFPGNTEAFF.

This chain uses TRBV27 with TRBJ2-1; 11 nucleotides match TRBD2. Germline V gene lookup returns CDR1 MNHEY and CDR2 SMNVEV (reference sequence). Trimming removed 4 bases from V and 7 bases from J; junction bases left unmatched: 9. This CDR3 has 16 residues. As DNA, the CDR3 is TGTGCCAGCAGTTCATCGGTAGCGGGAGGGCCGAATGAGCAGTTCTTC. It is translated as CASSSSVAGGPNEQFF.